This T cell receptor beta chain was profiled in a study of blood T cell repertoires in COVID-19. About the study: COVID-19 samples collected from the United States, Italy and Spain covered acute and convalescent phases.

Methods used by the authors: Reference gene primers were amplified, and this amplification served to estimate nucleated cell counts. Some clones are missing from TCRdb's copy, which holds only in-frame ones; the method was immunoSEQ multiplex PCR. V, J and clone size reflect that table, while D and trimming were determined from the DNA. Of under 250,000 clones listed, around nine tenths were seen once; the top ten hold 1.5% to 2%. The CDR3 covers 15 residues. CDR1 is SGHNT and CDR2 is YENEEA in the germline V gene. V shed 3 bases and J shed 3 bases, with 15 bases lying between them. This clone has more than one count but fewer than ten.

The sequenced material came from peripheral blood. This chain uses TRBV11-3 with TRBJ2-7; TRBD2 might be the D (7 bases). This sequence was found in an older woman who had recovered from COVID-19. The CDR3 loop reads CASSLSAGAYYEQYF. In DNA form, the CDR3 reads TGTGCCAGCAGCTTGAGCGCGGGGGCCTACTACGAGCAGTACTTC.